The rows below give T cell receptor beta chains drawn from one sample of a study of CD8 T cells in ankylosing spondylitis. One entry per CDR3 protein results from TCRdb running MiXCR on the 5' RACE reads. Of roughly 450,000 distinct CDR3 sequences in the sample, 25% to 30% were seen once. The source material was blood, either unsorted or a sorted T cell fraction (not recorded which). The receptors were sampled from a male donor with ankylosing spondylitis. The CDR3 runs from the conserved cysteine through the conserved F or W. D genes are given only for firm matches. Clone size, where shown, is once, few, many, or a class for clones that have expanded.

J gene: TRBJ2-5; clone size: -; D gene: TRBD2; CDR3 length: 17; V gene: TRBV24-1; CDR3 DNA: TGTGCCACCAGTGATCCCGGGACTAGCGGGAGACAAGAGACCCAGTACTTC; CDR3 protein: CATSDPGTSGRQETQYF
J gene: TRBJ1-5; clone size: few; D gene: -; CDR3 length: 18; V gene: TRBV20-1; CDR3 DNA: TGCAGTGCTAGAGATTTTAGTAAAGGGGTTAATTGGGATCAGCCCCAGCATTTT; CDR3 protein: CSARDFSKGVNWDQPQHF
J gene: TRBJ2-5; clone size: -; D gene: -; CDR3 length: 15; V gene: TRBV20-1; CDR3 DNA: TGCAGTGCTAGAGATCTACAGGGAGCACAAGAGACCCAGTACTTC; CDR3 protein: CSARDLQGAQETQYF
J gene: TRBJ1-2; clone size: -; D gene: -; CDR3 length: 13; V gene: TRBV7-2; CDR3 DNA: TGTGCCAGCAGTAAACAGGAAACTATTGGCTACACCTTC; CDR3 protein: CASSKQETIGYTF
J gene: TRBJ2-6; clone size: few; D gene: -; CDR3 length: 13; V gene: TRBV14; CDR3 DNA: TGTGCCAGCAGCCTGGGGGGAGCCAACGTCCTGACTTTC; CDR3 protein: CASSLGGANVLTF
J gene: TRBJ1-1; clone size: -; D gene: -; CDR3 length: 17; V gene: TRBV7-9; CDR3 DNA: TGTGCCAGCAGCGCCCTCCCGGGGGTAAAGGTGAACACTGAAGCTTTCTTT; CDR3 protein: CASSALPGVKVNTEAFF
J gene: TRBJ2-3; clone size: -; D gene: -; CDR3 length: 13; V gene: TRBV20-1; CDR3 DNA: TGCAGTGCTAGGGTCAGTAGCACAGATACGCAGTATTTT; CDR3 protein: CSARVSSTDTQYF
J gene: TRBJ1-2; clone size: few; D gene: -; CDR3 length: 15; V gene: TRBV20-1; CDR3 DNA: TGCAGTGCTATCCCACCCACCGGGGCTAACTATGGCTACACCTTC; CDR3 protein: CSAIPPTGANYGYTF
J gene: TRBJ2-7; clone size: -; D gene: -; CDR3 length: 13; V gene: TRBV20-1; CDR3 DNA: TGCAGTGCTAGAGGGACGTCGGGGGACGAGGGGTACTTC; CDR3 protein: CSARGTSGDEGYF
J gene: TRBJ2-2; clone size: few; D gene: -; CDR3 length: 15; V gene: TRBV12-3/TRBV12-4; CDR3 DNA: TGTGCCAGCATCCACGGGACGTCGAACACCGGGGAGCTGTTTTTT; CDR3 protein: CASIHGTSNTGELFF
J gene: TRBJ2-1; clone size: few; D gene: -; CDR3 length: 12; V gene: TRBV18; CDR3 DNA: TGTGCCAGCTCACCATTAAACAATGAGCAGTTCTTC; CDR3 protein: CASSPLNNEQFF
J gene: TRBJ2-5; clone size: few; D gene: -; CDR3 length: 15; V gene: TRBV24-1; CDR3 DNA: TGTGCCACCAGTGCCACCCAGGACTTCCAAGAGACCCAGTACTTC; CDR3 protein: CATSATQDFQETQYF
J gene: TRBJ2-7; clone size: -; D gene: -; CDR3 length: 14; V gene: TRBV5-1; CDR3 DNA: TGCGCCAGCAGCTTGCTGGGGTACTCCTACGAGCAGTACTTC; CDR3 protein: CASSLLGYSYEQYF
J gene: TRBJ2-1; clone size: few; D gene: TRBD2; CDR3 length: 15; V gene: TRBV20-1; CDR3 DNA: TGCAGTGCTAATCGTGGGAGGGCCTCCTACAATGAGCAGTTCTTC; CDR3 protein: CSANRGRASYNEQFF
J gene: TRBJ2-1; clone size: once; D gene: -; CDR3 length: 13; V gene: TRBV4-1; CDR3 DNA: TGCGCCAGCAGCCAAAACTCGGACAACGAGCAGTTCTTC; CDR3 protein: CASSQNSDNEQFF
J gene: TRBJ2-1; clone size: -; D gene: -; CDR3 length: 17; V gene: TRBV5-1; CDR3 DNA: TGCGCCAGCAGCCCCATATTTAGGGGGAGAGTTTACTTTGAGCAGTTCTTC; CDR3 protein: CASSPIFRGRVYFEQFF
J gene: TRBJ2-1; clone size: -; D gene: TRBD2; CDR3 length: 16; V gene: TRBV9; CDR3 DNA: TGTGCCAGCAGCGTAGAGGGCGGGAGGGCCCACAATGAGCAGTTCTTC; CDR3 protein: CASSVEGGRAHNEQFF
J gene: TRBJ1-2; clone size: few; D gene: TRBD1; CDR3 length: 15; V gene: TRBV7-2; CDR3 DNA: TGTGCCAGCAGCTCGCCAGGACAGGTCTTCTATGGCTACACCTTC; CDR3 protein: CASSSPGQVFYGYTF